Each of the 21 T cell receptor beta chains below was sequenced from the same sample in a study of tumor-infiltrating lymphocytes in localized non-small cell lung cancer. Sequencing used immunoSEQ multiplex PCR; TCRdb keeps in-frame clones, though not all of them. The repertoire includes around 15,000 clones, approximately 80% of them detected once, and around a tenth sits in the top ten. Sample: uninvolved lung tissue not adjacent to the tumor. The origin of the receptors is a human donor with non-small cell lung cancer.

The chain joins TRBV6-1 to TRBJ1-2; D gene ambiguous. The CDR3 loop spans 18 amino acids. The V end was cut by 4 bases, the J end by 2 bases, with 23 bases between. The germline CDR1 and CDR2 sequences are MNHNS and SASEGT. The CDR3 spells CASSGLGSYTYTNYGYTF. DNA for the CDR3: TGTGCCAGCAGTGGATTAGGGTCTTATACCTACACAAACTATGGCTACACCTTC.

This clone is classed as medium-sized. The rearrangement joins TRBV5-5 to TRBJ2-7; D uncertain. The CDR3 contains 12 residues. Trimming shortened V by 0 bases and J by 11 bases, and 12 bases separated the two germline ends. The germline gives CDR1 SGHKS, CDR2 YYEKEE (reference sequence). This CDR3 is CASSLVATAKYF. CDR3 DNA: TGTGCCAGCAGCTTGGTAGCAACAGCGAAGTACTTC.

The CDR3 DNA sequence: TGTGCCAGTAGGAGCCAGGGGGCAAGTAGCAATCAGCCCCAGCATTTT. It specifies CASRSQGASSNQPQHF. The chain joins TRBV19 to TRBJ1-5; 8 positions match TRBD1. V lost 6 bases, J lost 0 bases, and 7 bases stayed unmatched. Germline loops: CDR1 LNHDA, CDR2 SQIVND (reference sequence). This CDR3 has 16 residues.

The gene calls are TRBV2 and TRBJ2-5; D possibly matches TRBD1 or TRBD2 (5 bases each). The germline CDR1 and CDR2 sequences are SNHLY and FYNNEI. Trimming took 3 bases from V and 3 from J, leaving 8 bases between them. The CDR3 length is 13 residues. The CDR3 coding sequence is TGTGCCAGCAGTGACCTGGGGGAAGAGACCCAGTACTTC. Residues: CASSDLGEETQYF. Full variable domain (remainder filled in from reference TRBV2 and TRBJ2-5): EPEVTQTPSHQVTQMGQEVILRCVPISNHLYFYWYRQILGQKVEFLVSFYNNEISEKSEIFDDQFSVERPDGSNFTLKIRSTKLEDSAMYFCASSDLGEETQYFGPGTRLLVL.

The table lists this clone with a count of one. The J gene is TRBJ2-6, the V gene TRBV5-1, with D uncertain. The CDR3 has 17 residues. The V gene's germline CDR1 is SGHRS and CDR2 YFSETQ. V dropped 0 bases and J dropped 0 bases, with 10 bases sitting between them. The CDR3 sequence is CASSLDRFFSGANVLTF. CDR3 sequence (DNA): TGCGCCAGCAGCTTGGATAGGTTTTTCTCTGGGGCCAACGTCCTGACTTTC.

The chain employs TRBV27 and TRBJ2-7; D remains ambiguous. The germline V and J ends were trimmed by 4 bases and 3 bases, with 16 bases remaining between them. Germline V gene data show CDR1 as MNHEY and CDR2 as SMNVEV (reference sequence). The CDR3 is 15 amino acids. In DNA, the CDR3 is TGTGCCAGCAGTTCCCTCCAGGCAGGTGGCTACGAGCAGTACTTC. Translating it yields CASSSLQAGGYEQYF.

The chain combines TRBV9 with TRBJ1-2, with D perhaps matching TRBD1 (5 bases). The V end lost 8 bases, the J end lost 4 bases, and 15 bases lay between the germline ends. Germline CDR1 reads SGDLS; CDR2 reads YYNGEE. The CDR3 is 13 amino acids. The CDR3: CASHGTSRYGYTF. The CDR3 coding sequence is TGTGCCAGTCACGGGACTTCACGCTATGGCTACACCTTC.

The chain links TRBV29-1 to TRBJ2-1, with D unresolved. The germline V gene has CDR1 SQVTM and CDR2 ANQGSEA. The CDR3 contains 11 residues. Trimming shortened V by 3 bases and J by 2 bases, and 2 bases separated the two germline ends. The CDR3 here is CSVEPYNEQFF. The CDR3 nucleotides read TGCAGCGTTGAGCCCTACAATGAGCAGTTCTTC.

The chain carries TRBV29-1 and TRBJ2-5; maybe TRBD1 (8 bases). CDR1 is SQVTM, CDR2 ANQGSEA, per germline. Trimming took 8 bases from V and 1 from J, leaving 23 bases between them. CDR3 size: 16 residues. The CDR3 is CSSGQGGSAVQETQYF. For the CDR3, the DNA is TGCAGCTCAGGACAGGGAGGGTCGGCCGTCCAAGAGACCCAGTACTTC.

The rearrangement joins TRBV5-1 to TRBJ2-1; 8 bases are shared with TRBD2. The J segment lost 3 bases and the V segment lost 4 bases, leaving 21 bases of the junction unmatched. Germline V gene data show CDR1 as SGHRS and CDR2 as YFSETQ. CDR3 size: 20 residues. CDR3 sequence reads: CASSLPGGSGKLEGYNEQFF. As DNA, the CDR3 is TGCGCCAGCAGCCTTCCGGGGGGTAGCGGGAAGTTAGAAGGCTACAATGAGCAGTTCTTC.

This chain joins TRBV7-9 and TRBJ2-2, with 10 bases lining up with TRBD1. V was clipped by 5 bases and J by 9 bases; unmatched bases: 3. The CDR3 is 13 residues long. The germline V gene encodes CDR1 SEHNR and CDR2 FQNEAQ (reference sequence). CDR3 amino acids: CASSATGGRELFF. In DNA, the CDR3 is TGTGCCAGCAGCGCGACAGGGGGCAGGGAGCTGTTTTTT.

For the CDR3, the DNA is TGTGCCAGCAGTTTCTTAGGAGGGGGTTCTGGAAACACCATATATTTT. Translation gives CASSFLGGGSGNTIYF. The chain joins TRBV28 to TRBJ1-3; tentative D call: TRBD1 (6 bases). The CDR3 loop spans 16 amino acids. CDR1 is MDHEN, CDR2 SYDVKM, per germline. Deletions cut 3 bases from V and 1 base from J, with 13 bases between.

The V and J genes are TRBV7-9 and TRBJ2-3, with 9 bases matching TRBD2. Germline trimming cut 3 bases from V and 6 bases from J; bases unmatched to any gene: 4. CDR1 SEHNR and CDR2 FQNEAQ come from the germline V gene (reference sequence). The CDR3 has 14 amino acids. The CDR3 sequence: CASSLVAGEDTQYF. In nucleotides, the CDR3 is TGTGCCAGCAGCTTGGTAGCGGGAGAGGATACGCAGTATTTT.

This chain joins TRBV28 and TRBJ1-2; 10 positions match TRBD1. In germline, CDR1 is MDHEN, CDR2 SYDVKM. This CDR3 has 15 amino acids. Trimming removed 2 bases from V and 7 bases from J; junction bases left unmatched: 7. CDR3 residues: CASSLRTGGISGYTF. The CDR3 DNA is TGTGCCAGCAGTTTAAGGACAGGGGGGATAAGTGGCTACACCTTC.

This chain joins TRBV5-1 and TRBJ2-1, with 7 bases lining up with TRBD1. Germline-derived CDR1 and CDR2 are SGHRS and YFSETQ. The CDR3 is 14 residues long. V lost 4 bases, J lost 0 bases, and 1 base stayed unmatched. The CDR3 DNA reads TGCGCCAGCAGCCGGGACAGCTCCTACAATGAGCAGTTCTTC. Amino acids: CASSRDSSYNEQFF.

DNA of the CDR3: TGCAGCGTTGTTGCCCCGGACGGGGTCTACGAGCAGTACTTC. Translated: CSVVAPDGVYEQYF. The chain links TRBV29-1 to TRBJ2-7; weak D call: TRBD2 (5 bases). Per the germline V gene, CDR1 is SQVTM and CDR2 is ANQGSEA. The V and J ends lost 4 bases and 3 bases respectively, with 16 bases between them. This CDR3 is built from 14 residues.

CDR3 region: CASSSEREGLYNEQFF. The CDR3 DNA reads as TGTGCCAGCAGTTCCGAGCGGGAGGGCCTTTACAATGAGCAGTTCTTC. The rearrangement joins TRBV28 to TRBJ2-1, with 10 bases lining up with TRBD2. Germline CDR1 MDHEN, CDR2 SYDVKM. The CDR3 covers 16 residues. Losses at the gene ends were 4 bases for V and 4 bases for J; bases not matched to a gene: 7.

The chain employs TRBV5-1 and TRBJ2-3; D remains unclear. V was cut by 2 bases and J by 4 bases, with 5 bases left in between. Germline lookup yields CDR1 SGHRS and CDR2 YFSETQ. The CDR3 sequence is 12 residues long. The CDR3 sequence: CASSLSSDTQYF. For the CDR3, the DNA is TGCGCCAGCAGCTTATCCTCAGATACGCAGTATTTT.

The CDR3: CASSQYITGELFF. In nucleotides, the CDR3 is TGTGCCAGCAGTCAATATATTACCGGGGAGCTGTTTTTT. The chain is built from TRBV6-5 and TRBJ2-2; D call uncertain. Germline assignment: CDR1 MNHEY and CDR2 SVGAGI. The CDR3 is 13 amino acids. Trimming shortened V by 5 bases and J by 5 bases, and 9 bases separated the two germline ends.

The chain employs TRBV21-1 and TRBJ1-5; TRBD1, the table's D call, lacks a check against the DNA. TRBV21-1 is flagged as a pseudogene. This CDR3 has 16 amino acids. CDR3 protein: CASSKASGQGRQPQHF. The DNA of the CDR3 is TGTGCCAGCAGCAAAGCGTCAGGACAGGGTCGACAGCCCCAGCATTTT.

This clone was found once. The chain has TRBV2 and TRBJ2-1; D remains unclear. Trimming left V 2 bases short and J 3 bases short, with 14 bases between. CDR1 and CDR2 (germline): SNHLY, FYNNEI. There are 16 residues in the CDR3. Here the CDR3 reads CASSETMYSNYNEQFF. The CDR3 nucleotides read TGTGCCAGCAGTGAAACGATGTACTCAAACTACAATGAGCAGTTCTTC.